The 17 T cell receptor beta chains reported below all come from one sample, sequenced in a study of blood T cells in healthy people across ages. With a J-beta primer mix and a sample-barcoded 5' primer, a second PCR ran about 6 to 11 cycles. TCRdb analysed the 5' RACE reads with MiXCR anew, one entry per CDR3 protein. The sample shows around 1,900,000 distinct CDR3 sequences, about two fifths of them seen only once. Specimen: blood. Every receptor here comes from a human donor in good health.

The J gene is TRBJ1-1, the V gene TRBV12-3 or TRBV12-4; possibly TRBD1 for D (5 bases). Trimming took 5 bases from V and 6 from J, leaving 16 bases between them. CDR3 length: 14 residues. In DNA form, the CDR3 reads TGTGCCAGCAGTGTACAACAGGTTCCGCCTGAAGCTTTCTTT. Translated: CASSVQQVPPEAFF.

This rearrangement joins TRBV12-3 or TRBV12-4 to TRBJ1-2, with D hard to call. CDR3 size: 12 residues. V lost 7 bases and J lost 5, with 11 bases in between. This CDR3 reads CASNTGQYGYTF. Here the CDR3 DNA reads TGTGCCAGCAATACCGGGCAGTATGGCTACACCTTC.

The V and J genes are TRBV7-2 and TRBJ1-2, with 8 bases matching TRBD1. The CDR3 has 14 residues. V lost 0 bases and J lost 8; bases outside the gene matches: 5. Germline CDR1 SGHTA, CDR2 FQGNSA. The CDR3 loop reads CASSLATGARGYTF. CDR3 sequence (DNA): TGTGCCAGCAGCTTAGCGACAGGGGCTCGGGGCTACACCTTC.

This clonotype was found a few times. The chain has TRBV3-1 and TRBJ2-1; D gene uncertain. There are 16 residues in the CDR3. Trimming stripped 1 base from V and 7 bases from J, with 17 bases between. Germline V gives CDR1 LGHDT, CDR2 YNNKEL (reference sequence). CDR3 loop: CASSQGHPGWENEQFF. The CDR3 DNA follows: TGTGCCAGCAGCCAAGGACACCCTGGATGGGAAAATGAGCAGTTCTTC.

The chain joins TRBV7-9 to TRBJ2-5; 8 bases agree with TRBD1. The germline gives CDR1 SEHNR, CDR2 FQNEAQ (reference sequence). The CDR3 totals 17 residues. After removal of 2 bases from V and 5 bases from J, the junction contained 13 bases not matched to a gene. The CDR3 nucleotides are TGTGCCAGCAGCTTAAGGACAGGGCAGGTCGACGGGGAGACCCAGTACTTC. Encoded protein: CASSLRTGQVDGETQYF. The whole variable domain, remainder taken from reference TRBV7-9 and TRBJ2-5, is DTGVSQNPRHKITKRGQNVTFRCDPISEHNRLYWYRQTLGQGPEFLTYFQNEAQLEKSRLLSDRFSAERPKGSFSTLEIQRTEQGDSAMYLCASSLRTGQVDGETQYFGPGTRLLVL.

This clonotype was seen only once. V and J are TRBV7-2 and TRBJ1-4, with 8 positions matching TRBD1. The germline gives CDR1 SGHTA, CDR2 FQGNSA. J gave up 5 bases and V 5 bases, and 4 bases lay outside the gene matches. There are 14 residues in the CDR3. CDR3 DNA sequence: TGTGCCAGCAGCACAGACAGGGGAAATGAAAAACTGTTTTTT. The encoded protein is CASSTDRGNEKLFF.

As DNA, the CDR3 is TGCGCCAGCAGCCACGGGACAGGGGGCGAACCCCTCCACTTT. Translated, it gives CASSHGTGGEPLHF. The J gene is TRBJ1-6, the V gene TRBV5-1; TRBD1 matches at 12 bases. The J segment lost 12 bases and the V segment lost 4 bases, leaving 5 bases of the junction unmatched. Germline V gene lookup returns CDR1 SGHRS and CDR2 YFSETQ. The CDR3 is made up of 14 amino acids. Combining the CDR3 with reference TRBV5-1 and TRBJ1-6 gives the whole variable domain KAGVTQTPRYLIKTRGQQVTLSCSPISGHRSVSWYQQTPGQGLQFLFEYFSETQRNKGNFPGRFSGRQFSNSRSEMNVSTLELGDSALYLCASSHGTGGEPLHFGNGTRLTVT.

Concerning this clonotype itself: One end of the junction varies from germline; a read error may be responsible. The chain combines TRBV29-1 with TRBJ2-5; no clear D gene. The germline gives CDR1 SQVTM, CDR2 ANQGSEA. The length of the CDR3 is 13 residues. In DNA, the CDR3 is TGCAACGTTGAAGATACCCTTGATGGTGAGAAGTACTTC. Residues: CNVEDTLDGEKYF.

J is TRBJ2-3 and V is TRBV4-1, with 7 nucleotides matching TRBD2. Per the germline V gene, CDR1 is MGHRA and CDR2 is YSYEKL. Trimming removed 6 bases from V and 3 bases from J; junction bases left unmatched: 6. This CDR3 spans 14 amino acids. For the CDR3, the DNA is TGCGCCAGCAGGCGCAGCGGGGTGACAGATACGCAGTATTTT. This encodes CASRRSGVTDTQYF.

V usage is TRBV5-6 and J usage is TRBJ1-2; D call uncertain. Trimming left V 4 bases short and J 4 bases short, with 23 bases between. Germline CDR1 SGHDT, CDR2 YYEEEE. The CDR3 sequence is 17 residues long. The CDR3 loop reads CASSPPLGSQLLYGYTF. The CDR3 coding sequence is TGTGCCAGCAGCCCTCCTCTGGGCAGCCAACTCCTCTATGGCTACACCTTC. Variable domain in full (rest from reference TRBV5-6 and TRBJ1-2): DAGVTQSPTHLIKTRGQQVTLRCSPKSGHDTVSWYQQALGQGPQFIFQYYEEEERQRGNFPDRFSGHQFPNYSSELNVNALLLGDSALYLCASSPPLGSQLLYGYTFGSGTRLTVV.

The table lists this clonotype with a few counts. The CDR3: CASSQDQRSDTQYF. The CDR3 bases are TGCGCCAGCAGCCAAGATCAAAGGTCAGATACGCAGTATTTT. The chain uses TRBV4-3 and TRBJ2-3; D uncertain. Germline V CDR1 and CDR2: LGHNA, YSLEER. V shed 0 bases and J shed 4 bases, with 8 bases lying between them. The CDR3 covers 14 residues.

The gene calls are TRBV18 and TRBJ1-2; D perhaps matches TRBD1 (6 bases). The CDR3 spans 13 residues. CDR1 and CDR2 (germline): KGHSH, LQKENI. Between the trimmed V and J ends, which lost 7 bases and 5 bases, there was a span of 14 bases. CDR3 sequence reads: CASFPSTGYGYTF. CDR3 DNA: TGTGCCAGCTTTCCGTCCACAGGGTATGGCTACACCTTC.

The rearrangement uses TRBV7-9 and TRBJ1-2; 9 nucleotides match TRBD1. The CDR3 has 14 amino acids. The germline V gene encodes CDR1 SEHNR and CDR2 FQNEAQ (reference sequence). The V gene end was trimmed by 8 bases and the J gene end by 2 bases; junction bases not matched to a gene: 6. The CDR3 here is CASGGTGRNYGYTF. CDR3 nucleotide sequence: TGTGCCAGCGGAGGGACAGGGAGAAACTATGGCTACACCTTC.

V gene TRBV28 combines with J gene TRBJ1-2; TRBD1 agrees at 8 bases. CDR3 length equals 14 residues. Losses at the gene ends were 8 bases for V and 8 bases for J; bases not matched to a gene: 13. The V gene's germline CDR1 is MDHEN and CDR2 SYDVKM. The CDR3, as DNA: TGTGCCAGCGAATCGTCGACAGGGGCGTACGGCTACACCTTC. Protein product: CASESSTGAYGYTF.

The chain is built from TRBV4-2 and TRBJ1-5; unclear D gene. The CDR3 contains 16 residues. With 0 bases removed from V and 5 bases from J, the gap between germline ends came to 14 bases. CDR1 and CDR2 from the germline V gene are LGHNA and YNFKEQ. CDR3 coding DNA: TGTGCCAGCAGCCAAGATCAGTTTAGGCAGCATCAGCCCCAGCATTTT. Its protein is CASSQDQFRQHQPQHF.

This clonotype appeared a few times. CDR3 region: CASSQDYGGGQVNEQFF. The DNA of the CDR3 is TGCGCCAGCAGCCAAGATTACGGAGGGGGCCAGGTGAATGAGCAGTTCTTC. The rearrangement uses TRBV4-1 and TRBJ2-1, with D possibly matching TRBD1 (7 bases). Trimming removed 0 bases from V and 7 bases from J, with 19 bases in between. This CDR3 contains 17 residues. Looked up from germline, CDR1 is MGHRA and CDR2 is YSYEKL.

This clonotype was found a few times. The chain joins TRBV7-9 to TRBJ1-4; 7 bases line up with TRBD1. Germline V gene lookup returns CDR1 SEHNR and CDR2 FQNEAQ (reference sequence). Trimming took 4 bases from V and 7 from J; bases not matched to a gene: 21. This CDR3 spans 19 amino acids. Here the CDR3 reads CASSSKRTNTGQLGEKLFF. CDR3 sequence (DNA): TGTGCCAGCAGCTCGAAGCGAACCAATACGGGACAGTTAGGTGAAAAACTGTTTTTT.